This T cell receptor beta chain is from a study of early T cells in non-severe SARS-CoV-2 infection. Study-wide context: Bulk RNA taken from unsorted whole blood was sequenced, leaving chains unpaired.

Study-wide results and caveats: CD4 and private specificities were missed by VDJdb matching, which favored anti-spike CD8 responses.

This clonotype was detected many times. The target antigen is unknown. The V and J ends lost 4 bases and 0 bases respectively, with 14 bases between them. Germline lookup yields CDR1 SGHDT and CDR2 YYEEEE. This CDR3 has 16 residues. Individual cDNA molecules each received unique molecular identifiers attached to them. TCRdb recomputed calls from the 5' RACE reads with MiXCR, one row per CDR3 protein. The table records roughly 80,000 distinct CDR3 sequences, about 6.5% of them present only once. The sample consisted of whole blood. The clonotype originates from an adult who was a healthcare worker with PCR-confirmed SARS-CoV-2 infection or an uninfected control (not recorded which). This chain links TRBV5-6 with TRBJ2-1, with a weak D call TRBD2 (6 bases). The CDR3 spells CASSRISGSSYNEQFF. DNA of the CDR3: TGTGCCAGCAGCAGGATTAGCGGAAGCTCCTACAATGAGCAGTTCTTC.